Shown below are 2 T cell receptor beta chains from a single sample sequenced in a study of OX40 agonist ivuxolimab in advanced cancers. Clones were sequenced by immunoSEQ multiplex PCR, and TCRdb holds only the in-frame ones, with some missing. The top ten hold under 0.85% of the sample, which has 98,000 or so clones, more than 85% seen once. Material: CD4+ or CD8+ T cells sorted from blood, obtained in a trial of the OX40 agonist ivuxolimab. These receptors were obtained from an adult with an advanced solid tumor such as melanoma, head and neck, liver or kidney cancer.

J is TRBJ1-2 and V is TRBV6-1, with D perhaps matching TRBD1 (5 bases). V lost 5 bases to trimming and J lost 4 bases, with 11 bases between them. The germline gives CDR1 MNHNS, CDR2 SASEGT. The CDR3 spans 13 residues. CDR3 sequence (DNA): TGTGCCAGCAGTAGTAGGGGAGGCTATGGCTACACCTTC. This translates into CASSSRGGYGYTF.

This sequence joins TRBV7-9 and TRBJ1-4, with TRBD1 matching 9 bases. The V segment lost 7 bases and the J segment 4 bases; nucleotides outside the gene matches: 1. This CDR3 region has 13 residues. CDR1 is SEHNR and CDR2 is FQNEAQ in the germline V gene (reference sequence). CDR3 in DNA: TGTGCCAGCAAGGGACAGGGTAATGAAAAACTGTTTTTT. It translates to CASKGQGNEKLFF.